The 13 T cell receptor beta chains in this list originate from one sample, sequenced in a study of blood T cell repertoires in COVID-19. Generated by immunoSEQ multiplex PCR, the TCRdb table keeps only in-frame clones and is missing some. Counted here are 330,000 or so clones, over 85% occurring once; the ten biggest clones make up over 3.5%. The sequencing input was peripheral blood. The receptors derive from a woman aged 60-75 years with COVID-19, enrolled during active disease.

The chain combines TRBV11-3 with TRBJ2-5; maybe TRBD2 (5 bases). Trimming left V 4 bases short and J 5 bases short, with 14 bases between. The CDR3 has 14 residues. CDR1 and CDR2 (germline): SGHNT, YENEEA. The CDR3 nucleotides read TGTGCCAGCAGCTCCCACGGGAAAATGGAGACCCAGTACTTC. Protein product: CASSSHGKMETQYF.

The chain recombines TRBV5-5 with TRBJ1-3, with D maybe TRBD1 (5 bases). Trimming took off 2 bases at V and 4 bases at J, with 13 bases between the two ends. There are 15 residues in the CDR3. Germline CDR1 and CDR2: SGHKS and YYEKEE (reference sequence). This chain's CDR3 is CASSFSTVSGNTIYF. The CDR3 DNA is TGTGCCAGCAGCTTCTCGACAGTTTCAGGAAACACCATATATTTT.

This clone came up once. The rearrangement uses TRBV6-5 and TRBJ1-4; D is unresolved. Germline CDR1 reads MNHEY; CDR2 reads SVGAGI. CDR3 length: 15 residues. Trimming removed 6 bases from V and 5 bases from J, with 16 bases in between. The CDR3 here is CASSQAGLGNEKLFF. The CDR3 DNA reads TGTGCCAGCAGCCAAGCGGGCCTTGGAAATGAAAAACTGTTTTTT.

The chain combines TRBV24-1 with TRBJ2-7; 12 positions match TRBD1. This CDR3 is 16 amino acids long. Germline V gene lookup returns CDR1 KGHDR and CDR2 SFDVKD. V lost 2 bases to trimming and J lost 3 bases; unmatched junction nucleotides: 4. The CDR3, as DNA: TGTGCCACCAGTGATTCTGGGACAGGGGGCCTCTACGAGCAGTACTTC. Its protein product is CATSDSGTGGLYEQYF.

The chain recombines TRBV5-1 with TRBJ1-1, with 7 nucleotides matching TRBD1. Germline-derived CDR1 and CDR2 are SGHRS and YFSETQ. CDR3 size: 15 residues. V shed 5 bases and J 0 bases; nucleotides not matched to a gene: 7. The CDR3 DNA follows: TGCGCCAGCAGGAGGCAGGGGGAAATGAACACTGAAGCTTTCTTT. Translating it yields CASRRQGEMNTEAFF.

For the CDR3, the DNA is TGTGCCAGCAGCCAAGTAACCGGGAACACTGAAGCTTTCTTT. It encodes CASSQVTGNTEAFF. The chain couples TRBV4-2 to TRBJ1-1, with unresolved D. The V gene's germline CDR1 is LGHNA and CDR2 YNFKEQ. This CDR3 region has 14 residues. V lost 1 base and J 1 base, leaving 7 bases between the germline ends.

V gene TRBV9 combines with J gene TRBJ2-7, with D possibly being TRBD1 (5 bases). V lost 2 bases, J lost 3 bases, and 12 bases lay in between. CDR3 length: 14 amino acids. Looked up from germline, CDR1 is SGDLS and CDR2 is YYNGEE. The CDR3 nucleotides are TGTGCCAGCAGCGTCGGACACTACGGCTACGAGCAGTACTTC. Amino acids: CASSVGHYGYEQYF.

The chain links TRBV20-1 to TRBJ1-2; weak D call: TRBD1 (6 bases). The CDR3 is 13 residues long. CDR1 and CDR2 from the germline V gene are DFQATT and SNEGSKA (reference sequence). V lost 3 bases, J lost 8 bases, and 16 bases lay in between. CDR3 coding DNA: TGCAGTGCTAGTCGGGATTCAGGGGTAGGCTACACCTTC. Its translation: CSASRDSGVGYTF.

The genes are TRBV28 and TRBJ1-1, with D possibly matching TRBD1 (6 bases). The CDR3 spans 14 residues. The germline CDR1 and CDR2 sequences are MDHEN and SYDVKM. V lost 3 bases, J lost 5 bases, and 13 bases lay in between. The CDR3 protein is CASSLPHRATEAFF. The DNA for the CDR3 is TGTGCCAGCAGTTTGCCCCACAGGGCAACTGAAGCTTTCTTT.

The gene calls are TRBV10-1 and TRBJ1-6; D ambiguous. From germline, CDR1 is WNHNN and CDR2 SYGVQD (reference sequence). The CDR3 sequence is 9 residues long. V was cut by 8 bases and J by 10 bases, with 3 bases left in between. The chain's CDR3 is CASPSPLHF. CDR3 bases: TGCGCCAGCCCGTCACCCCTCCACTTT.

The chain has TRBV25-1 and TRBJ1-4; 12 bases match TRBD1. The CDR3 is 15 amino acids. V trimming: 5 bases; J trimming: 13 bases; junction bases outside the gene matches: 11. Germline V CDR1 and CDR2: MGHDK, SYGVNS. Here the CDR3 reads CASSFGTGGQSRLFF. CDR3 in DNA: TGTGCCAGCAGTTTCGGGACAGGGGGCCAATCACGACTGTTTTTT.

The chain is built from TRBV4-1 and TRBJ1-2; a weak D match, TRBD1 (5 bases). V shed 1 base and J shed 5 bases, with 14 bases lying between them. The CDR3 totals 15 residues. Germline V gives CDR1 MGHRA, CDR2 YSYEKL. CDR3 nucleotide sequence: TGCGCCAGCAGCCAAGCTTACGGGACTGGGTATGGCTACACCTTC. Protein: CASSQAYGTGYGYTF.

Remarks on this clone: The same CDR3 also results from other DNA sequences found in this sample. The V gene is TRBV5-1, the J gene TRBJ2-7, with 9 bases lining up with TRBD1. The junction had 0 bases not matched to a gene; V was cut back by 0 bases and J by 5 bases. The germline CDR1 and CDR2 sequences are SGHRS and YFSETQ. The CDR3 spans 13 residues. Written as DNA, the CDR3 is TGCGCCAGCAGCTTGGGGACAGGGGACGAGCAGTACTTC. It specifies CASSLGTGDEQYF.